This TCR beta chain was recovered during a study of cytomegalovirus exposure and HLA in healthy donors. As concerns this clone: The antigen is unknown.

Germline V CDR1 and CDR2: SGHRS, YFSETQ. This CDR3 comprises 15 residues. V lost 4 bases, J lost 11 bases, and 13 bases stayed unmatched. PCR used 60 Vbeta primers and 13 Jbeta primers. Sequencing was performed with immunoSEQ multiplex PCR; in TCRdb, only in-frame clones are kept and a portion is missing. The sample includes about 120,000 clones, about four fifths of them seen just once. Whole-study findings and limits: Reports state that TCR beta sequences accurately predicted most subjects' HLA-A and HLA-B alleles. Data from an earlier analysis indicated that most TCR beta V segments were productive either about 87% or about 30% of the time.

V usage is TRBV5-1 and J usage is TRBJ2-5; 11 positions agree with TRBD2. Input material: PBMCs. The clonotype comes from a female donor in good health and CMV-seropositive. The chain's CDR3 is CASSPSLAGAWEQYF. CDR3 in DNA: TGCGCCAGCAGCCCATCACTAGCGGGGGCTTGGGAGCAGTACTTC.